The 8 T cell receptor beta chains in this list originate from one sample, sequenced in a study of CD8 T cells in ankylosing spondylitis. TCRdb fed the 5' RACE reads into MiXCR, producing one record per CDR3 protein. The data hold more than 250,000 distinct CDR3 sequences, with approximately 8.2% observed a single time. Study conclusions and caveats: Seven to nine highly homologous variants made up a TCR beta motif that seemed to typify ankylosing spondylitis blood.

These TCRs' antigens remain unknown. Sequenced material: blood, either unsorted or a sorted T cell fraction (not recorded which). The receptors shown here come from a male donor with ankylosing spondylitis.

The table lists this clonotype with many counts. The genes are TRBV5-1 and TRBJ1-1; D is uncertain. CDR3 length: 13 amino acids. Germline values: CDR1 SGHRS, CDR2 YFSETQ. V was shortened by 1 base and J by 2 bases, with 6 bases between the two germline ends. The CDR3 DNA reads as TGCGCCAGCAGCTTGAGGCAAAACACTGAAGCTTTCTTT. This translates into CASSLRQNTEAFF.

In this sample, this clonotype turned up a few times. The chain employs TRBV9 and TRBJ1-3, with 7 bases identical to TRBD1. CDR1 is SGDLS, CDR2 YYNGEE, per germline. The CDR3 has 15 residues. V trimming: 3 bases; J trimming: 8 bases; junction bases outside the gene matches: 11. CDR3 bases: TGTGCCAGCAGCGCACCCGGGACAGACGGCGACACCATATATTTT. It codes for CASSAPGTDGDTIYF.

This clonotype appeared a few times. For the CDR3, the DNA is TGTGCCAGCTCACTTGCCGTTCAAGAGACCCAGTACTTC. Translation: CASSLAVQETQYF. The chain carries TRBV18 and TRBJ2-5; D remains ambiguous. This CDR3 is built from 13 residues. The ends were cut back, 4 bases at V and 2 bases at J, with 8 bases in the middle. Germline assignment: CDR1 KGHSH and CDR2 LQKENI.

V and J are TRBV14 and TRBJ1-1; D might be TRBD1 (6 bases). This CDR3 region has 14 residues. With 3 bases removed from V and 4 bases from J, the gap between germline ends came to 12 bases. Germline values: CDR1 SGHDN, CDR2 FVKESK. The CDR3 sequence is CASSHTGPGTEAFF. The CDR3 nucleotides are TGTGCCAGCAGCCATACAGGGCCGGGCACTGAAGCTTTCTTT.

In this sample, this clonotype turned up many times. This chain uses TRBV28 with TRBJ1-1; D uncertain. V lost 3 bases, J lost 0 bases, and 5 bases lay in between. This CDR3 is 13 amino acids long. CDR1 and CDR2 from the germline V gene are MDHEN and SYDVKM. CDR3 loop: CASSFVVNTEAFF. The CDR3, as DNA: TGTGCCAGCAGTTTCGTGGTGAACACTGAAGCTTTCTTT. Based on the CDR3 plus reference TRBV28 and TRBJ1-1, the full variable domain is DVKVTQSSRYLVKRTGEKVFLECVQDMDHENMFWYRQDPGLGLRLIYFSYDVKMKEKGDIPEGYSVSREKKERFSLILESASTNQTSMYLCASSFVVNTEAFFGQGTRLTVV.

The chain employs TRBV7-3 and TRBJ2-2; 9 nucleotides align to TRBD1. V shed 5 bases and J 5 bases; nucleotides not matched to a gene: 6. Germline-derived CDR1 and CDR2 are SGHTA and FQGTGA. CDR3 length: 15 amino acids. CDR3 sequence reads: CASSEQGALTGELFF. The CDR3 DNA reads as TGTGCCAGCAGCGAACAGGGGGCGCTAACCGGGGAGCTGTTTTTT. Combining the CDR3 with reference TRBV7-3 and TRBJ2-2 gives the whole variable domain GAGVSQTPSNKVTEKGKYVELRCDPISGHTALYWYRQSLGQGPEFLIYFQGTGAADDSGLPNDRFFAVRPEGSVSTLKIQRTERGDSAVYLCASSEQGALTGELFFGEGSRLTVL.

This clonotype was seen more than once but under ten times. CDR3 coding DNA: TGTGCCAGCAGCCGAACCTTTATTGACAGGCAAGAGACCCAGTACTTC. Its protein is CASSRTFIDRQETQYF. V gene TRBV3-1 combines with J gene TRBJ2-5; perhaps TRBD1 as D (6 bases). The V gene lost 4 bases and the J gene lost 2 bases, with 17 bases spanning the gap. In germline, CDR1 is LGHDT, CDR2 YNNKEL (reference sequence). This CDR3 region has 16 residues.

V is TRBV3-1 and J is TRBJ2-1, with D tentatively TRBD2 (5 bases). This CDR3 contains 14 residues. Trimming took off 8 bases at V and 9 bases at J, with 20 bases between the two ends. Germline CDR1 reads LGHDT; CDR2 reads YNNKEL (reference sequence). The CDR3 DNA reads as TGTGCCAGCGCCCCGGGATCTATCAACAGTGAGCAGTTCTTC. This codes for CASAPGSINSEQFF.